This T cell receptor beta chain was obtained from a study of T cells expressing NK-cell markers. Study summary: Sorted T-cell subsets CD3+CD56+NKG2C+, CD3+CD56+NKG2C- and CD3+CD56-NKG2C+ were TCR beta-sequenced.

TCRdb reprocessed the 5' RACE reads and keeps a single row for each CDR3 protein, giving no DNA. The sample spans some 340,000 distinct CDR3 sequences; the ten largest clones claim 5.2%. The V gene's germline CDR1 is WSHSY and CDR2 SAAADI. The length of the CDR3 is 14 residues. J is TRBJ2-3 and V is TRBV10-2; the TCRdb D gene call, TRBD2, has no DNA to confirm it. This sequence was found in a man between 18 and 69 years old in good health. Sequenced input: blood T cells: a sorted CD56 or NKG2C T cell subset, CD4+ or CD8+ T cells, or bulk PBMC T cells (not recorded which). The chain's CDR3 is CASSGSGRADTQYF.